The text below deals with one TCR beta chain. This CDR3 has 15 amino acids. The germline V gene encodes CDR1 MDHEN and CDR2 SYDVKM. V shed 6 bases and J 3 bases; nucleotides not matched to a gene: 8. The data stem from a study of blood T cell repertoires in COVID-19. Looking at the study overall: Sources were T cells, B-cell-depleted T cells, or PBMCs; the material itself was cDNA or gDNA.

Per the authors' pipeline: Amplifying reference gene primers gave estimates of nucleated cell counts. Some clones are missing from TCRdb's copy, which holds only in-frame ones; the method was immunoSEQ multiplex PCR. That table furnishes V, J and clone size, whereas the DNA furnished D and trimming. Altogether about 250,000 clones are present, nearly 90% being singletons, with the ten largest covering approximately 4.6%. The material sequenced was peripheral blood. The clonotype originates from a woman aged 40 to 50 who had recovered from COVID-19. The chain recombines TRBV28 with TRBJ1-3, with TRBD1 matching 7 bases. The CDR3 reads CASRHGQASGNTIYF. DNA for the CDR3: TGTGCCAGCAGACACGGACAGGCCAGTGGAAACACCATATATTTT.